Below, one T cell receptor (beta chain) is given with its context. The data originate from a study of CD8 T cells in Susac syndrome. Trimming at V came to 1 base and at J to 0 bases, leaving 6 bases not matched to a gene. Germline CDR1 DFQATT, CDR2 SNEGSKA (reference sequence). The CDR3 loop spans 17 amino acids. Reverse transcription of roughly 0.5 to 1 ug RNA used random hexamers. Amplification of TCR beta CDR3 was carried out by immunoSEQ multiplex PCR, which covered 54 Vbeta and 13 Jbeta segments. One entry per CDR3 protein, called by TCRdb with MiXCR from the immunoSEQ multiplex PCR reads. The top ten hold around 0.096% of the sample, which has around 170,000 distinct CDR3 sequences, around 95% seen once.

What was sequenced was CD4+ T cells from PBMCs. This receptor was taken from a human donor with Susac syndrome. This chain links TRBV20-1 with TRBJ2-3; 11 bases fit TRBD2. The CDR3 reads CSARVVSGGVSTDTQYF. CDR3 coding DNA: TGCAGTGCTAGAGTTGTTAGCGGGGGGGTTAGCACAGATACGCAGTATTTT.